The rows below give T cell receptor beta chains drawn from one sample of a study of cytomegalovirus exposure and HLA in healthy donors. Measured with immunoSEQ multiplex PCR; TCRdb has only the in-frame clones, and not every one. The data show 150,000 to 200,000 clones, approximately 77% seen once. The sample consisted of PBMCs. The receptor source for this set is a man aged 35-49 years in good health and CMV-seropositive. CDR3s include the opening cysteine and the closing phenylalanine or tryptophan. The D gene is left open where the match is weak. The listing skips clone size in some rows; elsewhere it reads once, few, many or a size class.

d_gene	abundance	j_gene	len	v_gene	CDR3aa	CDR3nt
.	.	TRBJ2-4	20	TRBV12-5	CASGLERLGGRKDAKNIQYF	TGTGCTAGTGGTTTGGAGAGACTAGGCGGACGGAAGGACGCCAAAAACATTCAGTACTTC
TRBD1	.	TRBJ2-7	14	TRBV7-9	CASSLGQGASEQYF	TGTGCCAGCAGCTTGGGACAGGGGGCGTCCGAGCAGTACTTC
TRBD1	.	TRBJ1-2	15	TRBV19	CASSKGQTLPYGYTF	TGTGCCAGTAGTAAGGGACAGACGTTACCCTATGGCTACACCTTC
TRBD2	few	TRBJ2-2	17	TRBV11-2	CASFPRLAFSNTGELFF	TGTGCCAGCTTTCCCCGACTAGCGTTTTCGAACACCGGGGAGCTGTTTTTT
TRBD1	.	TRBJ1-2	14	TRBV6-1	CAITQGAFSYGYTF	TGTGCCATTACACAGGGGGCTTTTAGCTATGGCTACACCTTC
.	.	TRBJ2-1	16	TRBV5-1	CASAEEGHSSYNEQFF	TGCGCCAGCGCCGAAGAGGGACATAGCTCCTACAATGAGCAGTTCTTC
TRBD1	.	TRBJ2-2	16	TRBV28	CASSINRGLATGELFF	TGTGCCAGCAGTATAAACAGGGGCCTAGCCACCGGGGAGCTGTTTTTT
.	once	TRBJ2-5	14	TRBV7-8	CASSQGQARETQYF	TGTGCCAGCAGCCAAGGCCAGGCCCGAGAGACCCAGTACTTC
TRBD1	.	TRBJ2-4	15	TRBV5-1	CASSSGQGAKNIQYF	TGCGCCAGCAGTTCGGGACAGGGTGCCAAAAACATTCAGTACTTC
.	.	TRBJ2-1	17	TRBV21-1	CASSKGGGTGEENEQFF	TGTGCCAGCAGCAAAGGAGGGGGGACAGGGGAAGAGAATGAGCAGTTCTTC
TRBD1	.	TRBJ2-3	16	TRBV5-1	CASSTYRGSLTDTQYF	TGCGCCAGCAGCACCTACAGGGGGTCCCTCACAGATACGCAGTATTTT
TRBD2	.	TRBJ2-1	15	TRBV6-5	CASSPTPSGRGEQFF	TGTGCCAGCAGTCCCACGCCTAGCGGGAGAGGTGAGCAGTTCTTC
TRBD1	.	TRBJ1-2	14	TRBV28	CASSLWTGDYGYTF	TGTGCCAGCAGCTTGTGGACAGGGGACTATGGCTACACCTTC
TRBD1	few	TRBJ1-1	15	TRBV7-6	CASSLAQDRGTEAFF	TGTGCCAGCAGCTTAGCGCAGGACAGGGGAACTGAAGCTTTCTTT
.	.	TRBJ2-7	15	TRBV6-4	CASSAGHQSSYEQYF	TGTGCCAGCAGTGCGGGACACCAAAGCTCCTACGAGCAGTACTTC
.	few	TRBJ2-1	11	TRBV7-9	CASSSPLEQFF	TGTGCCAGCAGCTCCCCCTTGGAGCAGTTCTTC
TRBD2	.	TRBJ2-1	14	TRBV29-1	CSVRSSGIYNEQFF	TGCAGCGTTCGGTCTAGCGGGATCTACAATGAGCAGTTCTTC
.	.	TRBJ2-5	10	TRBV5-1	CASGGATQYF	TGCGCCAGCGGGGGCGCGACCCAGTACTTC
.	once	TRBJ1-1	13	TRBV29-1	CSVEESPNTEAFF	TGCAGCGTTGAGGAGAGCCCGAACACTGAAGCTTTCTTT
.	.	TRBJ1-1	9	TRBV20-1	CSASPTGVF	TGCAGTGCTTCACCCACGGGGGTGTTT
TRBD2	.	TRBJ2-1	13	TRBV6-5	CASGTSGGNEQFF	TGTGCCAGCGGGACTAGCGGGGGCAATGAGCAGTTCTTC
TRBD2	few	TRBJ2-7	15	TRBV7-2	CASSLGGGRFYEQYF	TGTGCCAGCAGCTTAGGCGGCGGGAGATTCTACGAGCAGTACTTC
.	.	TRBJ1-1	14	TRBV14	CASSADPGHTEAFF	TGTGCCAGCAGCGCCGACCCAGGCCACACTGAAGCTTTCTTT
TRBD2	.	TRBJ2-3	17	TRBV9	CASSAGTSGTFTDTQYF	TGTGCCAGCAGCGCGGGGACTAGCGGGACCTTCACAGATACGCAGTATTTT
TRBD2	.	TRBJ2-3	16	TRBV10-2	CASSETSGLGTDTQYF	TGCGCCAGCAGTGAGACTAGCGGGCTCGGCACAGATACGCAGTATTTT
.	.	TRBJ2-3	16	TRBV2	CASSLYPMEGTDTQYF	TGTGCCAGCAGTCTCTATCCTATGGAGGGCACAGATACGCAGTATTTT
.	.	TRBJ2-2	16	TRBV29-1	CSAEKTLGGHTGELFF	TGCAGCGCCGAGAAGACACTAGGTGGGCACACCGGGGAGCTGTTTTTT
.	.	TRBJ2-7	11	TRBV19	CASSPGYEQYF	TGTGCCAGTAGTCCGGGTTACGAGCAGTACTTC
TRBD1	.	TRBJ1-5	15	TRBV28	CASSSGQGSNQPQHF	TGTGCCAGCAGTTCCGGACAGGGGAGCAATCAGCCCCAGCATTTT
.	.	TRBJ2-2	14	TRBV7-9	CASSLQPRGGELFF	TGTGCCAGCAGCTTGCAGCCTAGGGGCGGGGAGCTGTTTTTT
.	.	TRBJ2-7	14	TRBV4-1	CASSQPGHSYEQYF	TGCGCCAGCAGCCAACCGGGACATTCCTACGAGCAGTACTTC
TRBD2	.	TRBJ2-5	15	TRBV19	CASSIVAGGQETQYF	TGTGCCAGTAGTATAGTAGCGGGGGGCCAAGAGACCCAGTACTTC
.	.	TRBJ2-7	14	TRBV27	CASRPLGFIYEQYF	TGTGCCAGCAGGCCCCTCGGGTTTATCTACGAGCAGTACTTC
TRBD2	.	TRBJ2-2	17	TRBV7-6	CASSFPSGGANTGELFF	TGTGCCAGCAGCTTCCCCAGCGGGGGCGCGAACACCGGGGAGCTGTTTTTT
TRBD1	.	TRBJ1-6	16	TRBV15	CATSRNGTGYNSPLHF	TGTGCCACCAGCAGAAACGGGACAGGATATAATTCACCCCTCCACTTT
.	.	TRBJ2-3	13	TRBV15	CATSRGGTDTQYF	TGTGCCACCAGCAGAGGAGGCACAGATACGCAGTATTTT
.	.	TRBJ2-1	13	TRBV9	CASSVDHLNEQFF	TGTGCCAGCAGCGTAGATCACCTAAATGAGCAGTTCTTC
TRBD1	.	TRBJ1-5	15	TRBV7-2	CASSLDRVGNQPQHF	TGTGCCAGCAGCCTAGACAGGGTAGGCAATCAGCCCCAGCATTTT
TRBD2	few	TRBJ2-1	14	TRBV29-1	CSVVKTSGRTEQFF	TGCAGCGTTGTCAAAACTAGCGGGAGGACCGAGCAGTTCTTC
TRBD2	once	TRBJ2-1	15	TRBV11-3	CASSLDGVAGAKQFF	TGTGCCAGCAGCTTAGACGGGGTAGCGGGGGCTAAGCAGTTCTTC
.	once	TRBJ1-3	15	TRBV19	CASTPPASSGNTIYF	TGTGCCAGTACCCCTCCTGCGAGCTCTGGAAACACCATATATTTT
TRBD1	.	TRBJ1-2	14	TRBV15	CATSAGQGVDGYTF	TGTGCCACCAGCGCCGGACAGGGGGTTGATGGCTACACCTTC
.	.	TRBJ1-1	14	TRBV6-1	CASPVEGVAAEAFF	TGTGCCAGCCCGGTTGAGGGGGTGGCCGCTGAAGCTTTCTTT
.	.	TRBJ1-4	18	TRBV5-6	CASSFFKEKAAYDEKLFF	TGTGCCAGCAGCTTTTTCAAGGAGAAGGCGGCATACGATGAAAAACTGTTTTTT
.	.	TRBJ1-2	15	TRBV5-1	CASSLIPGVGYGYTF	TGCGCCAGCAGCCTCATCCCGGGGGTGGGCTATGGCTACACCTTC
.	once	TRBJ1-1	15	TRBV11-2	CASSLKRQMNTEAFF	TGTGCCAGCAGCTTAAAACGACAGATGAACACTGAAGCTTTCTTT
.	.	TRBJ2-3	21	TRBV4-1	CASSHTSYRTMQGSFTDTQYF	TGCGCCAGCAGCCACACCTCATACCGTACGATGCAGGGTTCCTTCACAGATACGCAGTATTTT
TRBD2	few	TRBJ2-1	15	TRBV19	CASSRELATNKDQFF	TGTGCCAGTAGTAGAGAACTAGCGACTAATAAGGATCAGTTCTTC
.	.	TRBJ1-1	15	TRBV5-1	CASSPAGYMNTEAFF	TGCGCCAGCAGCCCGGCGGGATATATGAACACTGAAGCTTTCTTT
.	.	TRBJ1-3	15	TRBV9	CASSVGGAGGNTIYF	TGTGCCAGCAGCGTAGGGGGCGCTGGGGGAAACACCATATATTTT